This TCR beta chain was profiled in a study of response to subunit inactivated influenza vaccine. Each CDR3 protein gets one entry after TCRdb re-called the RT-PCR reads with MiXCR. The data hold 150,000 to 200,000 distinct CDR3 sequences, with approximately 12% observed a single time. V lost 2 bases and J lost 9, with 17 bases in between. Germline CDR1 and CDR2: LNHNV and YYDKDF (reference sequence). The CDR3 is made up of 15 amino acids. These data also formed part of another study, on T cells expressing NK-cell markers. As that report states: 5'RACE template switching with UMIs produced the TCR beta cDNA. The eight sequenced donors comprised seven who were HCMV-seropositive and one who was seronegative. In a group of several donors, dominant NKG2C+ clonotypes represented roughly 1.0-8% of CD8+ T cells.

The TCR originated in a man aged 50-60 years who received an inactivated influenza vaccine. V gene TRBV15 combines with J gene TRBJ1-5, with TRBD1 as a possible D gene (5 bases). The source was CD8+ T cells sorted from PBMCs, collected 11 to 12 days after vaccination. CDR3 amino acids: CATSRHRDARGPQHF. DNA for the CDR3: TGTGCCACCAGCAGACACCGGGACGCCCGTGGGCCCCAGCATTTT.